This T cell receptor beta chain was captured in a study of T cell responses to AZD1222 COVID-19 vaccine. Only in-frame clones appear in the TCRdb table, and some are missing; sequencing was by immunoSEQ multiplex PCR. The top ten clones hold about 9.4% of a sample with around 88,000 clones, about 90% of them seen once. The V gene's germline CDR1 is KGHSH and CDR2 LQKENI. This CDR3 has 13 residues. With 8 bases removed from V and 2 bases from J, the gap between germline ends came to 13 bases. Regarding this clone: Its antigen is still unknown.

Findings of the study overall: Targeting of unmutated variant regions was reportedly seen in nearly half of spike-specific TCRs.

The sequence derives from an adult in good health. The sample here was peripheral blood, taken on day 0 of MenACWY control vaccination. V usage is TRBV18 and J usage is TRBJ2-7, with unresolved D. The CDR3 spells CASAGSLAYEQYF. The CDR3 coding sequence is TGTGCCAGCGCCGGGTCCCTAGCCTACGAGCAGTACTTC.